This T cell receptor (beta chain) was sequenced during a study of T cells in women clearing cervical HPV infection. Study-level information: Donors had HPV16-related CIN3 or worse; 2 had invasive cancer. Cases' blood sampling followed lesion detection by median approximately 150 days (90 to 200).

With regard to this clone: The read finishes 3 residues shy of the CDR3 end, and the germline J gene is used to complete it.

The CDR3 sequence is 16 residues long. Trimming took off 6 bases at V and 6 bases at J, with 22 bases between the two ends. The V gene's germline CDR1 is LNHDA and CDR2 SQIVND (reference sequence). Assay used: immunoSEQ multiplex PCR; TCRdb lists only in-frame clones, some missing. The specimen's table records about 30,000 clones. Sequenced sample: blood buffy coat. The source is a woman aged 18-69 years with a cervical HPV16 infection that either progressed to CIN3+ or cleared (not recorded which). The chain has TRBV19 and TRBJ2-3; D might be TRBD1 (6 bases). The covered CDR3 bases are TGTGCCAGTAGCCCTGCACAGGGATTCACATCGGATACG. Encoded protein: CASSPAQGFTSDT. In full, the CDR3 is CASSPAQGFTSDTQYF.